This T cell receptor (beta chain) was identified during a study of cytomegalovirus exposure and HLA in healthy donors. In regard to this clone: Its target is unknown.

The CDR3 is 14 amino acids. Germline-derived CDR1 and CDR2 are SEHNR and FQNEAQ (reference sequence). V lost 5 bases and J lost 10; bases outside the gene matches: 7. Findings of the study overall: A later analysis revealed that TCR association rates differed between HLA loci, peaking at DRB1 and bottoming out at HLA-C. No immune exposure information besides CMV serostatus was available. Follow-up analysis later connected one missense variant in DCLRE1C with trimming of TCR beta V- and J-genes.

The PCR employed 60 Vbeta primers together with 13 Jbeta primers. Repertoires were generated with immunoSEQ multiplex PCR, while TCRdb's copy carries only in-frame clones and drops some. This listing includes about 50,000 clones. The clonotype comes from a woman aged 60-70 years in good health and CMV-seropositive. This chain joins TRBV7-9 and TRBJ1-6; the match to TRBD1 covers 8 bases. Source material: PBMCs. The CDR3 loop is CASSLTGEGSPLHF. As DNA, the CDR3 is TGTGCCAGCAGCCTGACAGGGGAAGGGTCACCCCTCCACTTT.